The subject of this entry is one T cell receptor beta chain. Its target is not known. These data are taken from a study of sequential checkpoint blockade in melanoma. Across the whole study: TCRβ was sequenced from DNA of 91 pretreatment tumors. Twenty-two patients had tumor biopsies before treatment and at week 13. Regarding the study as a whole: For nivolumab-first patients, baseline tumor clonality was associated with response. About 30 times likelier clinical benefit followed increased tumor T-cell fraction and clonality.

The protocol was immunoSEQ multiplex PCR, while the TCRdb copy is restricted to in-frame clones and leaves out a portion. In the table there are tens of thousands of clones, roughly 32% of which are singletons. Described treatment: randomized to nivolumab then ipilimumab (arm A) or the reverse (arm B). The source material was tumor tissue (inferred from file names), sampled from a patient given nivolumab and ipilimumab in sequence. The sequence was obtained from a human donor with melanoma.

CDR3: CASTQSEKAGGYEQYF. The CDR3 DNA follows: TGTGCCAGCACTCAATCCGAAAAGGCAGGGGGATACGAGCAGTACTTC. The V gene is TRBV7-7, the J gene TRBJ2-7, with 7 positions matching TRBD1. Trimming removed 7 bases from V and 4 bases from J; junction bases left unmatched: 16. Germline CDR1 and CDR2: SSHAT and FNYEAQ (reference sequence). This CDR3 region has 16 residues.